A selection of T cell receptor beta chains follows, all from one sample in a study of post-analysis software for immune sequencing data. TCRdb processed the PCR reads anew with MiXCR; each CDR3 protein has one entry. The top ten clones hold about 1.6% of a sample with approximately 180,000 distinct CDR3 sequences, around 28% of them seen once. Sample: blood. These receptors were collected from a girl aged 5 to 17 with multiple sclerosis. The CDR3 runs from the conserved cysteine through the conserved F or W. D genes are given only for firm matches. Clone size is shown for a subset of rows, as once, few, many or a class of expanded clone.

TRBV7-2	TRBJ2-5	TRBD2	NA	CASSFGLAGPETQYF	TGTGCCAGCAGCTTCGGTCTAGCGGGCCCAGAGACCCAGTACTTC
TRBV6-6	TRBJ2-3	NA	few	CASSFWGSSTDTQYF	TGTGCCAGCAGTTTTTGGGGATCGTCCACAGATACGCAGTATTTT
TRBV6-6	TRBJ1-6	TRBD1	few	CASSSDRANRSPLHF	TGTGCCAGCAGTTCGGACAGGGCAAATAGGTCACCCCTCCACTTT
TRBV3-1	TRBJ2-7	NA	NA	CASSQAPGLSYEQYF	TGTGCCAGCAGTCAGGCACCGGGACTCAGCTACGAGCAGTACTTC
TRBV5-1	TRBJ2-5	NA	few	CASSLMGSQETQYF	TGCGCCAGCAGCTTGATGGGGTCCCAAGAGACCCAGTACTTC
TRBV7-9	TRBJ1-2	NA	NA	CASSSSREVVGYTF	TGTGCCAGCAGCTCTAGCAGGGAGGTGGTTGGCTACACCTTC
TRBV20-1	TRBJ2-7	NA	many	CSASSGWYEQYF	TGCAGTGCTAGTAGCGGCTGGTACGAGCAGTACTTC
TRBV10-2	TRBJ2-3	NA	many	CASSEGLGADTQYF	TGCGCCAGCAGTGAAGGACTGGGGGCAGATACGCAGTATTTT
TRBV28	TRBJ2-7	NA	NA	CASSFSGRNDEQYF	TGTGCCAGCAGTTTTTCGGGTAGAAATGACGAGCAGTACTTC
TRBV12-3/TRBV12-4	TRBJ2-2	NA	NA	CASTQDRPGELFF	TGTGCCAGCACCCAGGACCGACCCGGGGAGCTGTTTTTT
TRBV6-5	TRBJ2-1	NA	NA	CASSYPMGNEQFF	TGTGCCAGCAGTTACCCGATGGGAAATGAGCAGTTCTTC
TRBV29-1	TRBJ2-2	NA	few	CSVVAPNTGELFF	TGCAGCGTTGTTGCGCCGAACACCGGGGAGCTGTTTTTT
TRBV27	TRBJ2-7	TRBD2	few	CASSFMAGGLSYEQYF	TGTGCCAGCAGTTTCATGGCGGGAGGGCTCTCCTACGAGCAGTACTTC
TRBV20-1	TRBJ2-7	TRBD2	many	CSARETHLAGASYEQYF	TGCAGTGCTAGAGAGACCCACTTAGCGGGAGCATCCTACGAGCAGTACTTC
TRBV20-1	TRBJ2-7	NA	NA	CSARGGALVSYEQYF	TGCAGTGCTAGAGGGGGGGCCTTAGTATCCTACGAGCAGTACTTC
TRBV15	TRBJ2-1	TRBD2	many	CATSRTLAYSYNEQFF	TGTGCCACCAGCAGAACACTAGCGTACTCCTACAATGAGCAGTTCTTC
TRBV11-1	TRBJ2-2	TRBD1	NA	CASSLDRVSNTGELFF	TGTGCCAGCAGCCTAGACAGGGTTTCGAACACCGGGGAGCTGTTTTTT